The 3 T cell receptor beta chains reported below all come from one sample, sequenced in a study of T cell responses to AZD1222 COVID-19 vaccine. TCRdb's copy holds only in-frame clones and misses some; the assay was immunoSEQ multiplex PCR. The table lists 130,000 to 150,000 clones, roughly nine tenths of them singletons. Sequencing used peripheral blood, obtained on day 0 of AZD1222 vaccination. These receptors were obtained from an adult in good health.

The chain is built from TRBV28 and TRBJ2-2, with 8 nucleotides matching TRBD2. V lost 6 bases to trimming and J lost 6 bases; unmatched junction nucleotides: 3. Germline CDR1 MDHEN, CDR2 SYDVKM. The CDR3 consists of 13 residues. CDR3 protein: CASRRAGAGELFF. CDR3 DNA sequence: TGTGCCAGCAGACGAGCGGGAGCCGGGGAGCTGTTTTTT.

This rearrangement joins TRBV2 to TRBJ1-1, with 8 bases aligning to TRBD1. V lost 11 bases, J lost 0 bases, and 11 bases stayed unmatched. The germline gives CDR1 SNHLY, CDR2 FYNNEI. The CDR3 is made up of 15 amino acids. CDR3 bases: TGTGCCTCCAGGGAGGACAGGGCTATGAACACTGAAGCTTTCTTT. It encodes CASREDRAMNTEAFF.

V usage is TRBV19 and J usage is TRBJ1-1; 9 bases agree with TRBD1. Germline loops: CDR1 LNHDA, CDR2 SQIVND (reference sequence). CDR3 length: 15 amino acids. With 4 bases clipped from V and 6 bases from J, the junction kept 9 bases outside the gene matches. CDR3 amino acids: CASSTTDRGNAEAFF. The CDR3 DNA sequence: TGTGCCAGTAGTACAACGGACAGGGGAAACGCTGAAGCTTTCTTT.